This is a list of T cell receptor beta chains from one sample in a study of blood T cell repertoires in COVID-19. Clones were sequenced by immunoSEQ multiplex PCR, and TCRdb holds only the in-frame ones, with some missing. The profile shows roughly 100,000 clones, roughly 90% of them singletons. Specimen: peripheral blood. All receptors come from a woman of 80 years or more in a cohort sampled during active COVID-19. Both conserved end residues are part of each CDR3. The D gene is left open where the match is weak. Expanded clones are given a class, and other clones once, few, many or no size at all.

-	TRBD1	TRBJ1-1	15	TRBV18	TGTGCCAGCTCCGCCCGTGGACAGGGCGCCGCTGAAGCTTTCTTT	CASSARGQGAAEAFF
-	-	TRBJ2-1	14	TRBV19	TGTGCCAGTAGTACCACCGCCACCTATTCGAGGCTGTTCTTC	CASSTTATYSRLFF
-	TRBD1	TRBJ2-3	15	TRBV11-2	TGTGCCAGCAGCCTAGGGGGCGCGATGGCAGATACGCAGTATTTT	CASSLGGAMADTQYF
-	-	TRBJ1-1	14	TRBV5-1	TGCGCCAGCAGCTATATTACAGGGCGGGCTGAAGCTTTCTTT	CASSYITGRAEAFF
-	TRBD2	TRBJ2-5	18	TRBV2	TGTGCCAGCAGTGAAGGGTTAGCGGGGGGCCCCGGCAAAGAGACCCAGTACTTC	CASSEGLAGGPGKETQYF
-	TRBD2	TRBJ2-5	15	TRBV3-1/TRBV3-2	TGTGCCAGCAGCTACACTAGCGGGAGGGAAGAGACCCAGTACTTC	CASSYTSGREETQYF
-	-	TRBJ2-7	15	TRBV2	TGTGCCAGCAGTGTTAGACAGTCCCTCAATTACGAGCAGTACTTC	CASSVRQSLNYEQYF
few	-	TRBJ1-1	15	TRBV5-1	TGCGCCAGCAGCGTTGGACATAGATCCCAGTATCGAGCTTTCTTT	CASSVGHRSQYRAFF
-	-	TRBJ1-4	15	TRBV5-1	TGCGCCAGCAGCCCGGAGGGGGGGGCAGGAGAAAAACTGTTTTTT	CASSPEGGAGEKLFF
-	TRBD1	TRBJ2-2	16	TRBV10-1	TGCGCCAGCAGTGAGGAGAAGGGGGCAAGTGGCGGGGAGCTGTTTTTT	CASSEEKGASGGELFF
-	-	TRBJ2-5	11	TRBV5-1	TGCGCCAGCAGCTTGGACGGGACCCAGTACTTC	CASSLDGTQYF
-	TRBD2	TRBJ2-4	13	TRBV19	TGTGCCAGTAGCCCGGGAGGTGGGGCCATTCAGTACTTC	CASSPGGGAIQYF
-	TRBD1	TRBJ1-1	16	TRBV29-1	TGCAGCGTTGAAGGACAGGGGGCCTCTTTGAACACTGAAGCTTTCTTT	CSVEGQGASLNTEAFF
once	TRBD1	TRBJ1-1	13	TRBV5-1	TGCGCCAGCAGCCCACAGGGGGGGACTGAAGCTTTCTTT	CASSPQGGTEAFF
-	-	TRBJ2-3	15	TRBV10-1	TGCGCCAGCAGTGACAGGGGAGCTAGCACAGATACGCAGTATTTT	CASSDRGASTDTQYF
-	-	TRBJ1-1	12	TRBV6-1	TGTGCCAGCAGTCTTCTCGGTTCTGAAGCTTTCTTT	CASSLLGSEAFF
-	TRBD2	TRBJ2-3	11	TRBV6-5	TGTACGGCGGGGGAGGTAGATACGCAGTATTTT	CTAGEVDTQYF
once	-	TRBJ2-2	14	TRBV4-1	TGCGCCAGCAGCCAAGAACGGGATTCCGGGGAGCTGTTTTTT	CASSQERDSGELFF
-	TRBD2	TRBJ2-5	14	TRBV3-1/TRBV3-2	TGTGCCAGCAGCCCACCGGGACTATCGGAGACCCAGTACTTC	CASSPPGLSETQYF
-	-	TRBJ1-2	12	TRBV15	TGTGCCACCAGCAGAGACATCTATGGCTACACCTTC	CATSRDIYGYTF
-	TRBD1	TRBJ1-5	15	TRBV5-1	TGCGCCAGCAGCGCCGGGACAGGGGCTTATCAGCCCCAGCATTTT	CASSAGTGAYQPQHF
-	-	TRBJ1-1	14	TRBV6-5	TGTGCCAGCAAAACAGCCTTTATGAACACTGAAGCTTTCTTT	CASKTAFMNTEAFF
-	-	TRBJ2-3	18	TRBV11-2	TGTGCCAGCAGCTTAGAATCGCGGAGAGGACTATCCACAGATACGCAGTATTTT	CASSLESRRGLSTDTQYF
-	-	TRBJ1-1	11	TRBV5-7	TGTGCCAGCAGCTACAGCTCTGAAGCTTTCTTT	CASSYSSEAFF
-	-	TRBJ1-2	14	TRBV18	TGTGCCAGCTCACCACCGATAAGAGAGGGCGGCTACACCTTC	CASSPPIREGGYTF
-	-	TRBJ2-2	14	TRBV6-5	TGTGCCAGCAGTTATCGTAGCGCTCCCGGGGAGCTGTTTTTT	CASSYRSAPGELFF
-	TRBD2	TRBJ2-7	14	TRBV29-1	TGCAGCGTTAGGACTAGCGGCAGCTCCTACGAGCAGTACTTC	CSVRTSGSSYEQYF
-	-	TRBJ1-2	13	TRBV5-1	TGCGCCAGCAGCTTGGGGCCTTCCTCTGGCTACACCTTC	CASSLGPSSGYTF
-	-	TRBJ1-1	12	TRBV12-3/TRBV12-4	TGTGCCAGCAGTTTGGGGCCTAACAGGGCCTTCTTT	CASSLGPNRAFF
-	TRBD1	TRBJ2-1	15	TRBV30	TGTGCCTGGGGCGGAACCTTGACAGGGGGTGATGAGCAGTTCTTC	CAWGGTLTGGDEQFF
-	TRBD1	TRBJ2-7	15	TRBV7-6	TGTGCCAGCAGCTTAGCGGGAGGGACAGGGGGTGAGCAGTACTTC	CASSLAGGTGGEQYF
-	-	TRBJ1-5	13	TRBV18	TGTGCCAGCTCGGGGGGAGGAGAACAGCCCCAGCATTTT	CASSGGGEQPQHF
-	-	TRBJ2-2	15	TRBV4-1	TGCGCCAGCAGCCAAGTCGGGGTAGGGTCCGGGGAGCTGTTTTTT	CASSQVGVGSGELFF
-	TRBD2	TRBJ2-7	15	TRBV28	TGTGCCAGCAGTCGCGGACTAGCGGGCTTGGGAGAGCAGTACTTC	CASSRGLAGLGEQYF
-	-	TRBJ2-3	13	TRBV6-5	TGTGGGGCTGGGGGCTTTAGCACAGATACGCAGTATTTT	CGAGGFSTDTQYF
-	TRBD1	TRBJ2-1	16	TRBV5-1	TGCGCCAGCAGCTCAAGCCCGGGACAGGGGGACAATGAGCAGTTCTTC	CASSSSPGQGDNEQFF
-	TRBD2	TRBJ2-1	18	TRBV3-1/TRBV3-2	TGTGCCAGCAGCCAAGGGGTAGCGGGTACGTACTCCTACAATGAGCAGTTCTTC	CASSQGVAGTYSYNEQFF
-	-	TRBJ2-5	14	TRBV2	TGTGCCAGTTCTCTTCAGGGTCCGCAAGAGACCCAGTACTTC	CASSLQGPQETQYF
-	-	TRBJ1-6	14	TRBV18	TGTGCCAGCTCATCGGGAACTCGGGATTCACCCCTCCACTTT	CASSSGTRDSPLHF
-	-	TRBJ2-3	14	TRBV3-1/TRBV3-2	TGTGCCAGCAGCCAAGACAGGAGCACAGATACGCAGTATTTT	CASSQDRSTDTQYF
-	-	TRBJ1-5	14	TRBV6-1	TGTGCCAGCAGTGAAACGGTCGCGGGTCAGCCCCAGCATTTT	CASSETVAGQPQHF
-	-	TRBJ1-2	12	TRBV25-1	TGTGCCAGCAGTGGGGCCGCAGGGGCCTACACCTTC	CASSGAAGAYTF
-	TRBD1	TRBJ1-6	15	TRBV19	TGTGCCAGTAGTACCTCGACAGGGACCAATTCACCCCTCCACTTT	CASSTSTGTNSPLHF
-	TRBD1	TRBJ2-1	13	TRBV7-6	TGTGCCAGCAGCTTCCGACAGGGGAATGAGCAGTTCTTC	CASSFRQGNEQFF
-	-	TRBJ1-2	15	TRBV15	TGTGCCACCAGCAGGGGGATTCTGGGAGGCTATGGCTACACCTTC	CATSRGILGGYGYTF
-	-	TRBJ2-6	15	TRBV18	TGTGCCAGCTCCGGAGGGCCCTCTGGGGCCAACGTCCTGACTTTC	CASSGGPSGANVLTF